This T cell receptor (beta chain) derives from a study of cytomegalovirus exposure and HLA in healthy donors. Study observations and caveats: What was likely a sequencing artifact was a cluster of highly shared sequence variants. Most subjects' HLA-A and HLA-B alleles were reportedly predicted from TCR beta sequences. Associated with cytomegalovirus, according to the listing, were fewer than 200 TCR beta chains.

PCR involved 60 Vbeta and 13 Jbeta primers. Here immunoSEQ multiplex PCR was the method, and the copy in TCRdb shows in-frame clones only, minus some. The table has over 35,000 clones, under 65% seen once; the top ten hold 8.7%. Among the donors, all were healthy bone marrow donors. As to this clone: Its antigen is unidentified.

V was pared by 1 base and J by 5 bases, with 6 bases of the junction left unmatched. The CDR3 totals 15 residues. Germline V gene lookup returns CDR1 SGHNT and CDR2 YYREEE (reference sequence). This TCR was sampled from a human donor in good health. J is TRBJ2-5 and V is TRBV5-4, with 9 bases fitting TRBD2. Material for sequencing was PBMCs. Here the CDR3 DNA reads TGTGCCAGCAGCTTGCAAGCGGGGGGAACGGAGACCCAGTACTTC. Translation: CASSLQAGGTETQYF.